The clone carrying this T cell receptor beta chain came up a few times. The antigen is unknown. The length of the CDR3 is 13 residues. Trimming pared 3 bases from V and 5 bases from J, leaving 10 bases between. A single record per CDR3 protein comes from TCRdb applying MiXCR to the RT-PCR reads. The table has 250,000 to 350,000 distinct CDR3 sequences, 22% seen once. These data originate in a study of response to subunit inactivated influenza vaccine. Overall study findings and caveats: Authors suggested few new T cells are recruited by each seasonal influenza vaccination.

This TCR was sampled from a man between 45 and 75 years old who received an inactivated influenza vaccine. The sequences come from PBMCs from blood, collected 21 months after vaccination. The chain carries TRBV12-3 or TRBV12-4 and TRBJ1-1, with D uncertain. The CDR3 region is CASSFHDGTEAFF. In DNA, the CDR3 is TGTGCCAGCAGTTTTCATGACGGGACTGAAGCTTTCTTT.